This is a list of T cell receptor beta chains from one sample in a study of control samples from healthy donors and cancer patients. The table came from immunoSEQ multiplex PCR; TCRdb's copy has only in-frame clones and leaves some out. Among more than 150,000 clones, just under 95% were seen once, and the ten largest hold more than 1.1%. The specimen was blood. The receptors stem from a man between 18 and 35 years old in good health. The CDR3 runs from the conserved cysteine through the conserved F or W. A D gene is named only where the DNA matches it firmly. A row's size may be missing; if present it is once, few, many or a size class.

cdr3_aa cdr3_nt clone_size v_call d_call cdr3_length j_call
CASSLQPGGLSYEQYF TGCGCCAGCAGCCTCCAACCAGGGGGCCTCTCCTACGAGCAGTACTTC NA TRBV5-1 TRBD1 16 TRBJ2-7
CATSDRATDTQYF TGTGCCACTAGTGACAGGGCGACAGATACGCAGTATTTT once TRBV24-1 TRBD1 13 TRBJ2-3
CASSQEEAVTDTQYF TGCGCCAGCAGCCAAGAGGAGGCTGTAACAGATACGCAGTATTTT NA TRBV4-1 NA 15 TRBJ2-3
CAARDRTATNEKLFF TGTGCCGCTAGGGACAGAACCGCAACTAATGAAAAACTGTTTTTT few TRBV24-1 TRBD1 15 TRBJ1-4
CASSQGGGQAYNEQFF TGTGCCAGCAGCCAAGGGGGAGGACAGGCTTACAATGAGCAGTTCTTC NA TRBV3-1/TRBV3-2 NA 16 TRBJ2-1
CASSGQGQGRWYEQYF TGTGCCAGCAGTGGACAGGGACAGGGAAGATGGTACGAGCAGTACTTC NA TRBV6-1 TRBD1 16 TRBJ2-7
CASSLGGANGYTF TGTGCCAGCAGCCTAGGGGGCGCGAATGGCTACACCTTC NA TRBV7-9 TRBD1 13 TRBJ1-2
CSARGDYEQYF TGCAGTGCTCGGGGAGATTACGAGCAGTACTTC NA TRBV20-1 NA 11 TRBJ2-7
CASFAPGRNYGYTF TGTGCCAGTTTCGCGCCGGGACGGAACTATGGCTACACCTTC NA TRBV25-1 NA 14 TRBJ1-2
CATRDSLMGNEQFF TGTGCCACCAGGGACAGCTTAATGGGAAATGAGCAGTTCTTC once TRBV24-1 NA 14 TRBJ2-1
CASSRGLAVYNEQFF TGTGCCAGCAGCAGGGGACTAGCGGTCTACAATGAGCAGTTCTTC NA TRBV5-6 TRBD2 15 TRBJ2-1
CATSDRGGQINQPQHF TGTGCCACCAGTGACCGAGGGGGACAGATCAATCAGCCCCAGCATTTT NA TRBV24-1 TRBD1 16 TRBJ1-5
CASSWSRGATDTQYF TGTGCCAGCAGTTGGAGTCGGGGGGCCACAGATACGCAGTATTTT NA TRBV6-5 NA 15 TRBJ2-3
CASSLQSGSTEAFF TGCGCCAGCAGCTTGCAATCAGGCAGTACTGAAGCTTTCTTT NA TRBV5-1 NA 14 TRBJ1-1
CASNKDRDAEAFF TGTGCCAGCAATAAAGACAGGGACGCTGAAGCTTTCTTT once TRBV2 TRBD1 13 TRBJ1-1
CASNKNLRGNYGYTF TGTGCCAGCAATAAAAATCTCAGGGGCAACTATGGCTACACCTTC NA TRBV6-5 NA 15 TRBJ1-2
CASSLSRANNSPLHF TGTGCCAGCAGCTTGAGCAGGGCTAATAATTCACCCCTCCACTTT NA TRBV11-3 NA 15 TRBJ1-6
CASSLTGITGELFF TGCGCCAGCAGCTTAACGGGGATCACCGGGGAGCTGTTTTTT NA TRBV5-1 NA 14 TRBJ2-2
CASSLDRNYEQYF TGTGCCAGCAGCTTAGACAGAAACTACGAGCAGTACTTC NA TRBV7-9 NA 13 TRBJ2-7
CASSSPRLAGGRRDTQYF TGTGCCAGCAGTTCCCCAAGACTAGCGGGGGGGCGGAGAGATACGCAGTATTTT NA TRBV6-2/TRBV6-3 TRBD2 18 TRBJ2-3
CAWSVRLSLGSISYEQYF TGTGCCTGGAGTGTACGATTATCATTAGGGAGTATTAGCTACGAGCAGTACTTC NA TRBV30 NA 18 TRBJ2-7
CASSRGTKNIQYF TGTGCCAGCTCCCGGGGTACCAAAAACATTCAGTACTTC NA TRBV28 NA 13 TRBJ2-4
CASKDDGGANEQFF TGTGCCAGCAAGGATGACGGGGGGGCTAATGAGCAGTTCTTC NA TRBV2 TRBD2 14 TRBJ2-1
CASSEIEGVDTQYF TGTGCCAGCAGTGAAATTGAAGGGGTCGATACGCAGTATTTT NA TRBV2 NA 14 TRBJ2-3
CASYGLRKEKLFF TGTGCCAGCTACGGGCTCCGGAAAGAAAAACTGTTTTTT NA TRBV6-1 NA 13 TRBJ1-4
CAISLQGYEQCF TGTGCCATCAGTTTACAGGGCTACGAGCAGTGCTTC NA TRBV10-3 NA 12 TRBJ2-7
CASSLRVSYEQYF TGTGCCAGCAGTTTACGGGTCTCCTACGAGCAGTACTTC NA TRBV27 NA 13 TRBJ2-7
CSVASANTGELFF TGCAGCGTTGCGAGCGCGAACACCGGGGAGCTGTTTTTT NA TRBV29-1 NA 13 TRBJ2-2
CASSTGTHIGNQPQHF TGTGCCAGCAGTACCGGGACTCATATAGGCAATCAGCCCCAGCATTTT NA TRBV2 NA 16 TRBJ1-5
CASSLYGNQPQHF TGTGCCAGCAGTTTATATGGCAATCAGCCCCAGCATTTT NA TRBV12-3/TRBV12-4 NA 13 TRBJ1-5
CASSFRDRAPGANVLTF TGCGCCAGCAGCTTCCGGGACAGGGCCCCTGGGGCCAACGTCCTGACTTTC NA TRBV5-1 TRBD1 17 TRBJ2-6
CASSLDYGGGYEQYF TGTGCCAGCAGCTTGGACTACGGCGGGGGTTACGAGCAGTACTTC NA TRBV5-6 TRBD2 15 TRBJ2-7
CASSHGLAGAIWNEQYF TGTGCCAGCAGCCACGGACTAGCGGGGGCTATTTGGAACGAGCAGTACTTC NA TRBV28 TRBD2 17 TRBJ2-7
CASSLLGRGYTF TGTGCCAGCAGCCTATTAGGCCGCGGCTACACCTTC NA TRBV5-6 NA 12 TRBJ1-2
CASSLTRSKTGLYEQYF TGTGCCAGCAGTTTAACCCGATCAAAGACAGGGCTCTACGAGCAGTACTTC many TRBV27 TRBD1 17 TRBJ2-7
CASSQTRGQPQHF TGTGCCAGCAGCCAAACAAGGGGACAGCCCCAGCATTTT NA TRBV7-2 NA 13 TRBJ1-5
CARSLGDQPQHF TGTGCCAGAAGCTTGGGGGATCAGCCCCAGCATTTT NA TRBV5-3 NA 12 TRBJ1-5
CATTDGISYEQYF TGTGCCACCACGGACGGTATCTCCTACGAGCAGTACTTC NA TRBV28 NA 13 TRBJ2-7
CASIPGGGNTIYF TGTGCCAGCATCCCGGGGGGGGGAAACACCATATATTTT NA TRBV21-1 NA 13 TRBJ1-3
CASSERGRGYYQETQYF TGTGCCAGCAGTGAACGGGGCAGGGGCTATTACCAAGAGACCCAGTACTTC NA TRBV2 NA 17 TRBJ2-5
CASSDELGGSPLHF TGTGCCAGCAGTGATGAATTGGGGGGATCACCCCTCCACTTT NA TRBV2 NA 14 TRBJ1-6
CASSPYMGQTTSTDTQYF TGTGCCAGCTCACCCTACATGGGACAGACTACTAGCACAGATACGCAGTATTTT NA TRBV18 TRBD1 18 TRBJ2-3
CATSLGPQPQHF TGTGCCACCAGTCTCGGCCCGCAGCCCCAGCATTTT NA TRBV24-1 NA 12 TRBJ1-5
CASSPSTVNGELFF TGTGCCAGCAGCCCGTCGACAGTAAACGGGGAGCTGTTTTTT NA TRBV7-3 NA 14 TRBJ2-2
CASSPRLAATSTDTQYF TGTGCCAGCAGCCCGAGACTAGCGGCCACTAGCACAGATACGCAGTATTTT NA TRBV7-9 TRBD2 17 TRBJ2-3
CASSPGAGEARKLFF TGTGCCAGCAGCCCTGGAGCAGGGGAGGCGCGAAAACTGTTTTTT NA TRBV4-2 NA 15 TRBJ1-4
CASSFRGTGYNEQFF TGTGCCAGCAGCTTTAGGGGGACTGGATACAATGAGCAGTTCTTC NA TRBV9 NA 15 TRBJ2-1
CASSTDRAEQYF TGTGCCAGCAGTACTGACAGAGCCGAGCAGTACTTC once TRBV28 NA 12 TRBJ2-7
CASSPAGGQETQYF TGTGCCAGCAGCCCGGCGGGGGGGCAAGAGACCCAGTACTTC NA TRBV5-4 TRBD2 14 TRBJ2-5
CASSYGWSSYNSPLHF TGTGCCAGCAGCTATGGTTGGAGCTCCTATAATTCACCCCTCCACTTT NA TRBV3-1/TRBV3-2 NA 16 TRBJ1-6
CASSLEGTGGSGYTF TGTGCCAGCAGCTTGGAAGGGACAGGGGGAAGTGGCTACACCTTC NA TRBV5-4 TRBD1 15 TRBJ1-2
CASSEAVQNTGELFF TGTGCCAGCAGTGAAGCGGTACAGAACACCGGGGAGCTGTTTTTT NA TRBV2 NA 15 TRBJ2-2
CASSGRSNQPQHF TGTGCCAGCAGTGGGCGGAGCAATCAGCCCCAGCATTTT few TRBV2 NA 13 TRBJ1-5
CASSSYGTPNSPLHF TGTGCCAGCAGTTCTTACGGGACCCCAAATTCACCCCTCCACTTT NA TRBV6-5 NA 15 TRBJ1-6